This T cell receptor beta chain was profiled in a study of T cells after yellow fever vaccination. Points from the study as a whole: Primary-vaccination clones mostly resurfaced post-booster (more than 95% CD4, approximately 90% CD8).

TCRdb called the 5' RACE reads again in MiXCR, with one record for every CDR3 protein. In the table there are roughly 260,000 distinct CDR3 sequences, 10% to 15% of which are singletons. This clonotype came up a few times. Its antigen is unidentified. This CDR3 comprises 18 residues. Germline CDR1 reads LGHNA; CDR2 reads YSLEER. Trimming cost V 0 bases and J 2 bases; bases outside gene matches: 2. The sequence was obtained from a man aged 25-45 years who received the YFV17D yellow fever vaccine. The V call is TRBV4-3, the J call TRBJ2-2, with TRBD2 matching over 14 bases. Source: CD4+ T cells sorted from PBMCs, taken 45 days after the yellow fever booster vaccination. CDR3 in DNA: TGCGCCAGCAGCCAAGAGACTAGCGGGAGGGCAAACACCGGGGAGCTGTTTTTT. This encodes CASSQETSGRANTGELFF.